This entry is about one T cell receptor beta chain. Its antigen remains unidentified. In the PCR, 60 Vbeta and 13 Jbeta primers were used. Here immunoSEQ multiplex PCR was the method, and the copy in TCRdb shows in-frame clones only, minus some. Of about 190,000 clones listed, around 86% were seen once; the top ten hold roughly 10%. This entry is derived from a study of cytomegalovirus exposure and HLA in healthy donors. Study-level findings and limits: The investigators catalogued 164 TCR beta chains as cytomegalovirus-associated.

The donors comprised healthy bone marrow donors. The V gene end was trimmed by 7 bases and the J gene end by 0 bases; junction bases not matched to a gene: 3. The germline gives CDR1 GTSNPN, CDR2 SVGIG (reference sequence). The CDR3 has 14 residues. Source material: PBMCs. The chain recombines TRBV30 with TRBJ2-3, with 11 nucleotides matching TRBD2. This TCR was recovered from a woman aged 45-60 years in good health and CMV-seropositive. CDR3 sequence (DNA): TGTGCCTTACGGACTAGCGGGAGCACAGATACGCAGTATTTT. This translates into CALRTSGSTDTQYF.